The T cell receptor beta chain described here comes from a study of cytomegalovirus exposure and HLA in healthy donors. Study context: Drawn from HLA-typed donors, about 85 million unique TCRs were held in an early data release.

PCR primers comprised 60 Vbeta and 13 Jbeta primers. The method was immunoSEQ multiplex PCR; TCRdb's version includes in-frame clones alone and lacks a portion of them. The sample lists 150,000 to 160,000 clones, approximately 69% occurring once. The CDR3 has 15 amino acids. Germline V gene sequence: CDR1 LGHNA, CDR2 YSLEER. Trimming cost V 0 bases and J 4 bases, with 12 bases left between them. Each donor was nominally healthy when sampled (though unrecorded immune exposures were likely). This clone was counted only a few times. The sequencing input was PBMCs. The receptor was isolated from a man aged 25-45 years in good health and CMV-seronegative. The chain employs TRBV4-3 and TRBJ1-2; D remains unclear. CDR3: CASSQDKVAAYGYTF. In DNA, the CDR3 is TGCGCCAGCAGCCAAGATAAAGTGGCGGCCTATGGCTACACCTTC.